This T cell receptor beta chain was captured by sequencing in a study of blood T cell repertoires in COVID-19. Turning to the study itself: Samples of COVID-19 (acute and convalescent) were obtained from the United States, Italy and Spain. T cells, B-cell-depleted T cells, or PBMCs provided the cDNA or gDNA that served as material.

Original processing notes: How many nucleated cells were present was estimated from reference gene primer amplification. Measured with immunoSEQ multiplex PCR; TCRdb has only the in-frame clones, and not every one. The D gene and trimming were derived from the DNA, and the V and J assignments and clone size from that table. The table records tens of thousands of clones, about 90% of them present only once. The CDR3 consists of 15 residues. With 5 bases removed from V and 6 bases from J, the gap between germline ends came to 20 bases. Per germline, CDR1 MNHEY and CDR2 SVGAGI. Source material: peripheral blood. This chain joins TRBV6-5 and TRBJ2-7, with no clear D. This sequence originates from a man at least 80 years old with acute or convalescent COVID-19. The CDR3 region is CASSTRGARPGEQYF. DNA for the CDR3: TGTGCCAGCAGTACCCGTGGAGCTAGGCCTGGCGAGCAGTACTTC.